The T cell receptor beta chain under discussion was sequenced for a study of blood T cell repertoires in COVID-19. Original processing methods: The authors estimated nucleated cell counts from reference gene primer amplification. Only in-frame clones appear in the TCRdb table, and some are missing; sequencing was by immunoSEQ multiplex PCR. The V and J calls and clone size are taken from that table; D and trimming were inferred from the DNA. This sample carries 250,000 to 350,000 clones, 89% of them seen once, and the ten largest clones take just under 0.95%. The sample was peripheral blood. This TCR was sampled from a woman aged 40 to 55 who had recovered from COVID-19.

CDR3 region: CASSVARQGAGELFF. In DNA form, the CDR3 reads TGTGCCAGCAGCGTAGCTCGACAGGGGGCCGGGGAGCTGTTTTTT. The rearrangement joins TRBV9 to TRBJ2-2; the match to TRBD1 covers 9 bases. The trim removed 0 bases at V and 6 bases at J, leaving 3 bases unmatched. This CDR3 comprises 15 residues. Germline-derived CDR1 and CDR2 are SGDLS and YYNGEE.